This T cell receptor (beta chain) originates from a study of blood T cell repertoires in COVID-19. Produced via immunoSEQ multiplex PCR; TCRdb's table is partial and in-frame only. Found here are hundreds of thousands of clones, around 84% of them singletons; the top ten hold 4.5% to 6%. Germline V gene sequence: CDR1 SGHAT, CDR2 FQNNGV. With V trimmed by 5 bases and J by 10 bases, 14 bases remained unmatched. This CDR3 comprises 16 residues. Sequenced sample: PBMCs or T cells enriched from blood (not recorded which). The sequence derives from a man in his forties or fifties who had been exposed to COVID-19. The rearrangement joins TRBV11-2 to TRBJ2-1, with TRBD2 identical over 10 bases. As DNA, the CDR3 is TGTGCCAGCAGCGGACGCACTAGCGGGAACGTAGTGGAGCAGTTCTTC. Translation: CASSGRTSGNVVEQFF.